This TCR beta chain came from a study of high-grade serous ovarian cancer treatment subgroups. Overall study context: Each sample yielded on average around 7,000 unique TCR beta rearrangements from 12,000 to 15,000 reads. Notes on the study in general: Repertoire analysis covered CDR3 alone, not CDR1 or CDR2. Repertoire similarity ranged roughly 0.095 to 0.79 between tumors of one patient.

The tumor samples were collected prior to definitive surgery or chemotherapy. TCRdb's table, derived via immunoSEQ multiplex PCR, lists solely in-frame clones and lacks some. This table has 2,500 to 3,500 clones, about four fifths appearing once. CDR1 is MDHEN and CDR2 is SYDVKM in the germline V gene. CDR3 length equals 15 residues. Trimming stripped 7 bases from V and 4 bases from J, with 19 bases between. This clone has just a few counts. Its target is not known. This sequence originates from a human donor with high-grade serous ovarian cancer. The V call is TRBV28, the J call TRBJ1-1; D is possibly TRBD1 (5 bases). The sequenced material came from tumor tissue. CDR3 region: CASTPPGTPSTEAFF. The CDR3 DNA reads as TGTGCCAGCACACCCCCCGGGACCCCAAGCACTGAAGCTTTCTTT.